A selection of T cell receptor beta chains follows, all from one sample in a study of blood T cell repertoires in COVID-19. TCRdb's copy holds only in-frame clones and misses some; the assay was immunoSEQ multiplex PCR. This table holds around 100,000 clones, about 90% found once. The sequenced sample consisted of peripheral blood. These receptors all come from a human donor in a cohort sampled during active COVID-19. Each CDR3 is given with its conserved first and last residue. Fields, in order: CDR3 protein, CDR3 DNA, V gene, clone size, D gene, J gene, CDR3 length. D genes are given only for firm matches. Not all rows give a size; the values are once, few, many and, for expanded clones, a class.

CDR3 protein: CASSSPEGGHPYEQYF; CDR3 DNA: TGTGCCAGCAGCTCCCCGGAGGGCGGTCACCCCTACGAGCAGTACTTC; V gene: TRBV7-9; clone size: NA; D gene: NA; J gene: TRBJ2-7; CDR3 length: 16
CDR3 protein: CASRQGGVPNSPLHF; CDR3 DNA: TGTGCCAGCAGACAGGGGGGCGTCCCAAATTCACCCCTCCACTTT; V gene: TRBV27; clone size: NA; D gene: TRBD1; J gene: TRBJ1-6; CDR3 length: 15
CDR3 protein: CASGDRGRLDSNQPQHF; CDR3 DNA: TGTGCCAGCGGTGACAGGGGGCGTTTAGATAGCAATCAGCCCCAGCATTTT; V gene: TRBV19; clone size: NA; D gene: TRBD1; J gene: TRBJ1-5; CDR3 length: 17
CDR3 protein: CASSYEREVDEQYF; CDR3 DNA: TGTGCCAGCAGTTACGAGCGGGAGGTCGACGAGCAGTACTTC; V gene: TRBV6-6; clone size: NA; D gene: TRBD2; J gene: TRBJ2-7; CDR3 length: 14
CDR3 protein: CASSKTGLNRNEQYF; CDR3 DNA: TGTGCCAGCAGCAAGACAGGGCTTAACAGGAACGAGCAGTACTTC; V gene: TRBV2; clone size: NA; D gene: TRBD1; J gene: TRBJ2-7; CDR3 length: 15
CDR3 protein: CASSRASQPQHF; CDR3 DNA: TGTGCCAGCAGCCGAGCTTCTCAACCCCAGCATTTT; V gene: TRBV28; clone size: NA; D gene: NA; J gene: TRBJ1-5; CDR3 length: 12
CDR3 protein: CASSLRGDRSLNQPQHF; CDR3 DNA: TGTGCCAGCAGCCTTCGGGGGGACAGGAGCCTCAATCAGCCCCAGCATTTT; V gene: TRBV7-2; clone size: NA; D gene: TRBD1; J gene: TRBJ1-5; CDR3 length: 17
CDR3 protein: CASSQENRGQETQYF; CDR3 DNA: TGTGCCAGCAGCCAGGAAAACAGGGGGCAGGAGACCCAGTACTTC; V gene: TRBV14; clone size: NA; D gene: TRBD1; J gene: TRBJ2-5; CDR3 length: 15
CDR3 protein: CASSLAVGDHTF; CDR3 DNA: TGTGCCAGCAGCTTAGCGGTCGGGGATCACACCTTC; V gene: TRBV7-9; clone size: NA; D gene: NA; J gene: TRBJ1-2; CDR3 length: 12
CDR3 protein: CATSDRLQPQHF; CDR3 DNA: TGTGCCACCAGTGATCGGTTACAGCCCCAGCATTTT; V gene: TRBV24-1; clone size: NA; D gene: NA; J gene: TRBJ1-5; CDR3 length: 12
CDR3 protein: CASSRSGGRVYEQYF; CDR3 DNA: TGTGCCAGCAGCAGGAGTGGAGGGAGGGTCTACGAGCAGTACTTC; V gene: TRBV11-2; clone size: NA; D gene: TRBD2; J gene: TRBJ2-7; CDR3 length: 15
CDR3 protein: CASSSPTGYTEAFF; CDR3 DNA: TGTGCCAGCAGCTCACCAACCGGGTACACTGAAGCTTTCTTT; V gene: TRBV7-9; clone size: NA; D gene: NA; J gene: TRBJ1-1; CDR3 length: 14
CDR3 protein: CASSFEGLGNTEAFF; CDR3 DNA: TGTGCCAGCAGCTTTGAGGGATTGGGGAACACTGAAGCTTTCTTT; V gene: TRBV5-4; clone size: NA; D gene: NA; J gene: TRBJ1-1; CDR3 length: 15
CDR3 protein: CASSPGGSPAYNDEQFF; CDR3 DNA: TGTGCCAGCTCACCAGGAGGTTCCCCCGCTTACAATGATGAGCAGTTCTTC; V gene: TRBV18; clone size: NA; D gene: NA; J gene: TRBJ2-1; CDR3 length: 17
CDR3 protein: CASRAGTGPTGELFF; CDR3 DNA: TGCGCCAGCAGGGCCGGGACAGGGCCCACCGGGGAGCTGTTTTTT; V gene: TRBV5-1; clone size: NA; D gene: TRBD1; J gene: TRBJ2-2; CDR3 length: 15
CDR3 protein: CASSTTGNTEAFF; CDR3 DNA: TGTGCCAGCAGCACGACAGGGAACACTGAAGCTTTCTTT; V gene: TRBV7-9; clone size: NA; D gene: NA; J gene: TRBJ1-1; CDR3 length: 13
CDR3 protein: CASSAILRSGANVLTF; CDR3 DNA: TGTGCCAGCAGCGCCATACTGCGCTCTGGGGCCAACGTCCTGACTTTC; V gene: TRBV7-9; clone size: once; D gene: NA; J gene: TRBJ2-6; CDR3 length: 16
CDR3 protein: CASSPGQGNQPQHF; CDR3 DNA: TGTGCCAGCAGCCCAGGACAGGGCAATCAGCCCCAGCATTTT; V gene: TRBV7-2; clone size: NA; D gene: TRBD1; J gene: TRBJ1-5; CDR3 length: 14
CDR3 protein: CASSGQGLSNQPQHF; CDR3 DNA: TGTGCCAGCAGTGGACAGGGATTGAGCAATCAGCCCCAGCATTTT; V gene: TRBV7-8; clone size: NA; D gene: TRBD1; J gene: TRBJ1-5; CDR3 length: 15
CDR3 protein: CASIPGNSNQPQHF; CDR3 DNA: TGTGCCAGTATTCCAGGGAATAGCAATCAGCCCCAGCATTTT; V gene: TRBV28; clone size: NA; D gene: NA; J gene: TRBJ1-5; CDR3 length: 14
CDR3 protein: CASSIGQLLSGNTIYF; CDR3 DNA: TGTGCCAGTAGTATCGGACAGTTACTCTCTGGAAACACCATATATTTT; V gene: TRBV19; clone size: NA; D gene: NA; J gene: TRBJ1-3; CDR3 length: 16
CDR3 protein: CASSFLGQRFNEQFF; CDR3 DNA: TGCGCCAGCAGCTTCCTAGGACAAAGGTTCAATGAGCAGTTCTTC; V gene: TRBV5-1; clone size: once; D gene: NA; J gene: TRBJ2-1; CDR3 length: 15
CDR3 protein: CASSAFIGREGGYEQYF; CDR3 DNA: TGTGCCAGCAGTGCTTTTATTGGGCGGGAGGGCGGCTACGAGCAGTACTTC; V gene: TRBV6-4; clone size: NA; D gene: TRBD2; J gene: TRBJ2-7; CDR3 length: 17
CDR3 protein: CASSLADSVTGELFF; CDR3 DNA: TGTGCCAGCAGCTTAGCGGATAGCGTGACCGGGGAGCTGTTTTTT; V gene: TRBV7-8; clone size: NA; D gene: NA; J gene: TRBJ2-2; CDR3 length: 15
CDR3 protein: CASSLEGPNEQFF; CDR3 DNA: TGTGCCAGCAGCCTAGAGGGGCCGAATGAGCAGTTCTTC; V gene: TRBV7-2; clone size: NA; D gene: NA; J gene: TRBJ2-1; CDR3 length: 13
CDR3 protein: CASSLASGNTGELFF; CDR3 DNA: TGTGCCAGCAGCTTAGCGAGCGGGAACACCGGGGAGCTGTTTTTT; V gene: TRBV7-2; clone size: NA; D gene: NA; J gene: TRBJ2-2; CDR3 length: 15
CDR3 protein: CASSQGSYEQYF; CDR3 DNA: TGTGCCAGCAGCCAAGGCAGCTACGAGCAGTACTTC; V gene: TRBV4-2; clone size: NA; D gene: NA; J gene: TRBJ2-7; CDR3 length: 12
CDR3 protein: CASILTPSGKADTQYF; CDR3 DNA: TGTGCCAGCATCCTCACCCCTAGCGGGAAGGCAGATACGCAGTATTTT; V gene: TRBV6-6; clone size: NA; D gene: TRBD2; J gene: TRBJ2-3; CDR3 length: 16
CDR3 protein: CASRTILLYEQYF; CDR3 DNA: TGTGCCAGCCGAACTATCCTCCTTTACGAGCAGTACTTC; V gene: TRBV28; clone size: NA; D gene: NA; J gene: TRBJ2-7; CDR3 length: 13
CDR3 protein: CASSQGREWGDTQYF; CDR3 DNA: TGCGCCAGCAGCCAAGGGCGGGAGTGGGGAGATACGCAGTATTTT; V gene: TRBV4-3; clone size: NA; D gene: TRBD2; J gene: TRBJ2-3; CDR3 length: 15
CDR3 protein: CASSLNTGELFF; CDR3 DNA: TGTGCCAGCAGCCTGAACACCGGGGAGCTGTTTTTT; V gene: TRBV28; clone size: NA; D gene: NA; J gene: TRBJ2-2; CDR3 length: 12
CDR3 protein: CASSLTGGLGEQYF; CDR3 DNA: TGTGCCAGCAGCCTGACAGGGGGCTTGGGTGAGCAGTACTTC; V gene: TRBV27; clone size: once; D gene: TRBD1; J gene: TRBJ2-7; CDR3 length: 14
CDR3 protein: CASSSRTSGLSWDEQFF; CDR3 DNA: TGTGCCAGCAGTTCAAGGACTAGCGGGCTTTCCTGGGATGAGCAGTTCTTC; V gene: TRBV28; clone size: once; D gene: TRBD2; J gene: TRBJ2-1; CDR3 length: 17
CDR3 protein: CASSLVRRSSGNTIYF; CDR3 DNA: TGTGCCAGCAGCTTAGTAAGAAGGAGCTCTGGAAACACCATATATTTT; V gene: TRBV11-2; clone size: NA; D gene: NA; J gene: TRBJ1-3; CDR3 length: 16
CDR3 protein: CASSLDSSGREAYNEQFF; CDR3 DNA: TGTGCCAGCAGCTTAGATTCCAGCGGGAGAGAGGCCTACAATGAGCAGTTCTTC; V gene: TRBV5-5; clone size: NA; D gene: TRBD2; J gene: TRBJ2-1; CDR3 length: 18
CDR3 protein: CASSLGQGIPYEQYF; CDR3 DNA: TGTGCCAGCTCATTGGGACAGGGTATACCGTACGAGCAGTACTTC; V gene: TRBV18; clone size: NA; D gene: TRBD1; J gene: TRBJ2-7; CDR3 length: 15